This entry lists 4 T cell receptor beta chains sequenced from one sample in a study of CD8+CD57+ T cells in acquired aplastic anemia. Genomic DNA was employed as the template in profiling TCR beta VDJ and CDR3. TCRdb recomputed calls from the reads with MiXCR, one row per CDR3 protein. The table has about 180,000 distinct CDR3 sequences, less than 50% seen once; the top ten hold about 1.7%. All sequencing subjects had displayed CD8+CD57+ cell expansion on flow cytometry. The specimen was sorted CD4+, CD8+, or CD8+CD57+ T cells (not recorded which) from PBMCs. The receptor source for this set is a human donor with aplastic anemia.

The CDR3 sequence is CASSITLASPLHF. In nucleotides, the CDR3 is TGTGCCAGTAGTATCACTCTTGCCTCACCCCTCCACTTT. The chain couples TRBV19 to TRBJ1-6, with unresolved D. This CDR3 spans 13 amino acids. Germline V gives CDR1 LNHDA, CDR2 SQIVND (reference sequence). The V end lost 3 bases, the J end lost 10 bases, and 10 bases lay between the germline ends.

The chain couples TRBV6-4 to TRBJ1-2, with unresolved D. V lost 7 bases and J 8 bases, leaving 23 bases between the germline ends. Germline loops: CDR1 MRHNA, CDR2 SNTAGT. This CDR3 has 15 amino acids. The CDR3 sequence: CASKTDSSPLWGYTF. The CDR3, as DNA: TGTGCCAGCAAAACGGACTCCTCCCCACTATGGGGCTACACCTTC.

This chain joins TRBV15 and TRBJ1-1; 7 bases agree with TRBD1. The germline V gene has CDR1 LNHNV and CDR2 YYDKDF (reference sequence). V lost 3 bases to trimming and J lost 3 bases; unmatched junction nucleotides: 4. The CDR3 covers 14 residues. CDR3 sequence reads: CATSSDRVDTEAFF. The CDR3 region has the DNA TGTGCCACCAGCAGCGACAGGGTTGACACTGAAGCTTTCTTT.

A single count supports this clonotype. CDR3 nucleotides: TGTGCCACCGGCGGGGGAGATTCACCGCCGGGTACGCAGTATTTT. Translated: CATGGGDSPPGTQYF. J is TRBJ2-3 and V is TRBV24-1, with 7 bases fitting TRBD2. Germline assignment: CDR1 KGHDR and CDR2 SFDVKD. The CDR3 is 15 residues long. Trimming removed 9 bases from V and 8 bases from J; junction bases left unmatched: 16.